Below are 4 T cell receptor beta chains sequenced from a single sample in a study of shared clonotypes between healthy human individuals. TCRdb's copy holds only in-frame clones and misses some; the assay was immunoSEQ multiplex PCR. The profile shows nearly 600,000 clones, around 95% of them singletons. Selected positively for CCR7 and CD45RO-negative, naive CD8 cells excluded terminally differentiated effector memory CD45RA+ cells. Sequencing used naive CD8+ T cells sorted from blood. These receptors were collected from a woman aged 25 to 39 in good health.

The chain links TRBV9 to TRBJ1-1, with TRBD1 as a possible D gene (5 bases). Deletions cut 3 bases from V and 6 bases from J, with 12 bases between. Germline CDR1 SGDLS, CDR2 YYNGEE. The CDR3 covers 13 residues. CDR3 DNA: TGTGCCAGCAGCGGAGGGGAGGGAGCTGAAGCTTTCTTT. Translating it yields CASSGGEGAEAFF.

The chain joins TRBV5-6 to TRBJ1-2, with D hard to call. Germline lookup yields CDR1 SGHDT and CDR2 YYEEEE. The CDR3 runs to 12 residues. Trimming pared 1 base from V and 8 bases from J, leaving 9 bases between. CDR3 region: CASSLSLGGYTF. In DNA form, the CDR3 reads TGTGCCAGCAGCTTGAGTCTCGGGGGCTACACCTTC.

The V call is TRBV11-2, the J call TRBJ2-7, with D uncertain. Germline lookup yields CDR1 SGHAT and CDR2 FQNNGV. V lost 3 bases, J lost 6 bases, and 12 bases lay in between. This CDR3 comprises 13 residues. In nucleotides, the CDR3 is TGTGCCAGCAGCTTGCGGACGTCGGGCGAGCAGTACTTC. Its translation: CASSLRTSGEQYF.

The rearrangement links TRBV12-1 to TRBJ2-1; the listed D gene, TRBD1, was not tested against the DNA. TRBV12-1 is shown as a pseudogene. This CDR3 spans 16 amino acids. CDR3 protein: CASSSHRGRFHNEQFF. The CDR3 DNA follows: TGTGCCAGCAGCTCGCACAGGGGGAGATTCCACAATGAGCAGTTCTTC.